A selection of T cell receptor beta chains follows, all from one sample in a study of blood T cell repertoires in COVID-19. Sequencing was performed with immunoSEQ multiplex PCR; in TCRdb, only in-frame clones are kept and a portion is missing. In the table there are about 62,000 clones, roughly 90% of which are singletons. Material: peripheral blood. Receptors were obtained from a woman older than 75 with acute or convalescent COVID-19. The conserved cysteine and the conserved F or W are not part of the CDR3 here. Each record gives: D gene, V gene, J gene, CDR3 protein. D genes are given only for firm matches.

D: -
V: TRBV10-2
J: TRBJ2-5
CDR3: ASSETAAETQY

D: TRBD1
V: TRBV6-5
J: TRBJ1-2
CDR3: ASSNQDRGGYGYT

D: -
V: TRBV11-2
J: TRBJ2-4
CDR3: ASGYGNIQY

D: -
V: TRBV3-1/TRBV3-2
J: TRBJ1-3
CDR3: ASSQGNTIY

D: -
V: TRBV5-1
J: TRBJ2-7
CDR3: ASSVKSTDTSYEQY

D: TRBD2
V: TRBV19
J: TRBJ2-1
CDR3: ASSTTGGPPNEQF

D: TRBD1
V: TRBV9
J: TRBJ1-6
CDR3: ASSGQGANNSPLH

D: -
V: TRBV5-1
J: TRBJ1-6
CDR3: ASSPTSGGESPLH

D: -
V: TRBV19
J: TRBJ1-2
CDR3: ASSLTGFDGYT

D: TRBD2
V: TRBV2
J: TRBJ2-1
CDR3: AKRTSGSDEQF

D: -
V: TRBV7-2
J: TRBJ1-5
CDR3: ASSLGGDNYQPQH

D: TRBD2
V: TRBV19
J: TRBJ2-3
CDR3: ASTGGVDTQY

D: -
V: TRBV30
J: TRBJ1-6
CDR3: AWTPPGSNSPLH

D: TRBD2
V: TRBV7-9
J: TRBJ2-3
CDR3: ASSLLLAGHTDTQY

D: TRBD2
V: TRBV5-4
J: TRBJ2-7
CDR3: ASSLVAGAYEQY

D: -
V: TRBV6-4
J: TRBJ1-2
CDR3: ASSVNRVSGYT

D: TRBD1
V: TRBV19
J: TRBJ1-1
CDR3: ASSQGQGRTEAF

D: -
V: TRBV9
J: TRBJ2-5
CDR3: ASSVAVGGETQY

D: -
V: TRBV27
J: TRBJ2-3
CDR3: ASSFTGTQY

D: TRBD1
V: TRBV4-3
J: TRBJ1-4
CDR3: ASSQSPPRDSNEKLF

D: -
V: TRBV19
J: TRBJ1-1
CDR3: ASRTGIEAF

D: TRBD1
V: TRBV2
J: TRBJ2-2
CDR3: ASSESGGGNTGELF

D: -
V: TRBV25-1
J: TRBJ1-2
CDR3: ASSGVDSRVGYGYT

D: TRBD2
V: TRBV7-2
J: TRBJ2-2
CDR3: ASSLTGGSGELF

D: -
V: TRBV19
J: TRBJ2-2
CDR3: ASSIVVWATGELF

D: -
V: TRBV6-1
J: TRBJ1-1
CDR3: ASSEKNLGSTGVNTEAF

D: TRBD1
V: TRBV18
J: TRBJ2-1
CDR3: ASSPGQGLQF

D: TRBD1
V: TRBV27
J: TRBJ2-1
CDR3: ASSAWTGNNEQF

D: TRBD1
V: TRBV19
J: TRBJ2-2
CDR3: ASGTGVGGELF

D: TRBD1
V: TRBV6-6
J: TRBJ1-2
CDR3: ASSYSTGGGYT

D: -
V: TRBV4-3
J: TRBJ1-2
CDR3: ASSQEDLVGGYT

D: TRBD1
V: TRBV7-2
J: TRBJ1-5
CDR3: ASRYQTGGGQPQH

D: -
V: TRBV14
J: TRBJ1-3
CDR3: ASSYAGDGNTIY

D: TRBD1
V: TRBV9
J: TRBJ1-3
CDR3: ASSAGTERNTIY

D: -
V: TRBV14
J: TRBJ2-7
CDR3: ASSQVRSTYEQY

D: TRBD2
V: TRBV9
J: TRBJ2-1
CDR3: ASSARVGGPVPEQF

D: -
V: TRBV10-1
J: TRBJ2-1
CDR3: ASSDRIGDEQF

D: -
V: TRBV27
J: TRBJ1-1
CDR3: ASSIRQEMNTEAF

D: -
V: TRBV19
J: TRBJ2-1
CDR3: ASSIYPWGAYNEQF